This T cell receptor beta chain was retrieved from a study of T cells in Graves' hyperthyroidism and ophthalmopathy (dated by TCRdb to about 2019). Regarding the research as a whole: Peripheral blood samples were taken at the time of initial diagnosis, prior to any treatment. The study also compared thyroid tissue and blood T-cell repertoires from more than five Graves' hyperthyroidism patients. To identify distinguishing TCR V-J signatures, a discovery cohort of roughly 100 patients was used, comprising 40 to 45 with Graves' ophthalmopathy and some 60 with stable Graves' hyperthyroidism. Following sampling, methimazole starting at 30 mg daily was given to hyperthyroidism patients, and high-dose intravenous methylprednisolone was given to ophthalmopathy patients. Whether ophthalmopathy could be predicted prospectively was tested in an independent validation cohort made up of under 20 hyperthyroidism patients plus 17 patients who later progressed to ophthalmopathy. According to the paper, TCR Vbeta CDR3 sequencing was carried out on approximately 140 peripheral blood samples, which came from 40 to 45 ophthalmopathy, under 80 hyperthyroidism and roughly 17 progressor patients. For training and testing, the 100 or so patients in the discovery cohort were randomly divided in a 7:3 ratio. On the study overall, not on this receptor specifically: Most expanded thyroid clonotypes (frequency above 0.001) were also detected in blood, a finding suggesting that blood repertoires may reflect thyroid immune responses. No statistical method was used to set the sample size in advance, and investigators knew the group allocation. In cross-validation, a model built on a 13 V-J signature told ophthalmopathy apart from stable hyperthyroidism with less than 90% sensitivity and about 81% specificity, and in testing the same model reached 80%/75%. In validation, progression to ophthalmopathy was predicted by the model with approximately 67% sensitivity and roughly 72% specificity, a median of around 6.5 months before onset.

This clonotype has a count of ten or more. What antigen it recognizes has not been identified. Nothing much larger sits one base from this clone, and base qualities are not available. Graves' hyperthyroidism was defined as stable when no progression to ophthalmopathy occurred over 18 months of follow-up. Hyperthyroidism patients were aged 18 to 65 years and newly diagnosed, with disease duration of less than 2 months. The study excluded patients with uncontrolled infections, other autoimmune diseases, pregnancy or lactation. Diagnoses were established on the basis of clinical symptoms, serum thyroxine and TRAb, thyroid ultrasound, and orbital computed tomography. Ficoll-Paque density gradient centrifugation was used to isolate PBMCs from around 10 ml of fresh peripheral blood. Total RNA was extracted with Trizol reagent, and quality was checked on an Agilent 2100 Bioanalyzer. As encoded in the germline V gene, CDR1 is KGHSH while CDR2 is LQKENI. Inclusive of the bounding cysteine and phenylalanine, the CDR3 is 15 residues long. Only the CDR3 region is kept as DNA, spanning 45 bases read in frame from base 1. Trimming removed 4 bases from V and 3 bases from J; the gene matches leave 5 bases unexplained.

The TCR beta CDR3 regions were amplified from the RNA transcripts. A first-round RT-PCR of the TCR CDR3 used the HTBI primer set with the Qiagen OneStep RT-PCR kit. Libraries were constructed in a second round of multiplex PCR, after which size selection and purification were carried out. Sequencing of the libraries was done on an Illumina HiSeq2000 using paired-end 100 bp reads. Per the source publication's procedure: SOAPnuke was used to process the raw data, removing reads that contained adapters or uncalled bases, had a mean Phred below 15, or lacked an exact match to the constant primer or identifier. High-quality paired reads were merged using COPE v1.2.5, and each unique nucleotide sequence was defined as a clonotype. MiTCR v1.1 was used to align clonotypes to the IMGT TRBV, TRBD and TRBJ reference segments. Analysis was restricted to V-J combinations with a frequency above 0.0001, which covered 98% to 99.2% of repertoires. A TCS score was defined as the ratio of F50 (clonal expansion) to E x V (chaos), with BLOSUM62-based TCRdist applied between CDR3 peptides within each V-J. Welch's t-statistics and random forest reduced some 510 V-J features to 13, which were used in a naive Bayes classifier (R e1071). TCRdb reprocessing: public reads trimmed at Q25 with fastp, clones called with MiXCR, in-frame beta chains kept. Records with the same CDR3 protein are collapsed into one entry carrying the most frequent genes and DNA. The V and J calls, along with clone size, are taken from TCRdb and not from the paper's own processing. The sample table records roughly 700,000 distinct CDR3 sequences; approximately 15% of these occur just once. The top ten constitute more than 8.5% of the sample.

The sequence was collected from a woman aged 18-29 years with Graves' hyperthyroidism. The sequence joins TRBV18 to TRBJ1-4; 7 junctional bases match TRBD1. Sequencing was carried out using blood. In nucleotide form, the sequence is TGTGCCAGCTCACGAACCGGGACAGCTAATGAAAAACTGTTTTTT. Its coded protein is CASSRTGTANEKLFF.